The source of this T cell receptor (beta chain) is a study of blood T cell repertoires in COVID-19. Study-wide background: The study drew acute and convalescent COVID-19 samples from the United States, Italy and Spain. In each case, the material was cDNA or gDNA derived from T cells, B-cell-depleted T cells, or PBMCs.

In the study's own analysis: From reference gene primer amplification, estimates of nucleated cell counts were derived. Clones were read by immunoSEQ multiplex PCR, and TCRdb kept only the in-frame ones, dropping some. D and trimming were read from the DNA, whereas the V and J calls and clone size are those reported in that table. The sample consists of more than 85,000 clones, more than 75% of them appearing once. The receptor's source is a human donor in a cohort sampled during active COVID-19. The sequenced sample consisted of peripheral blood.

The CDR3 DNA follows: TGTGCCAGCAGTCAGGCCCCAGGGGTGCAGTACTTC. Amino acid sequence: CASSQAPGVQYF. The rearrangement links TRBV2 to TRBJ2-7; tentatively, D is TRBD1 (6 bases). This CDR3 contains 12 residues. Trimming took 5 bases from V and 9 from J, leaving 14 bases between them. In germline, CDR1 is SNHLY, CDR2 FYNNEI.